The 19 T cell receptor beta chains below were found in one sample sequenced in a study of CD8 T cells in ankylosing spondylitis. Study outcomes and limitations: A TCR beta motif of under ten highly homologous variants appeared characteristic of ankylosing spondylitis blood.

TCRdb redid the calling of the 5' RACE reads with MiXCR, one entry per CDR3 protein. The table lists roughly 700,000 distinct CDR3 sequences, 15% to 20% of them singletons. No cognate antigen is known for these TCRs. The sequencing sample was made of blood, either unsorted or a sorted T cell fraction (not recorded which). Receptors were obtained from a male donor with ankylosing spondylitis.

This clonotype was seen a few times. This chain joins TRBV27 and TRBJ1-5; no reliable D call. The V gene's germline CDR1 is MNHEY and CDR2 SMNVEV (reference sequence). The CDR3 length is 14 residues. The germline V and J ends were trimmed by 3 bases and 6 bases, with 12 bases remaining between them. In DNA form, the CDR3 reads TGTGCCAGCAGTTTTGGCCAGAAGGGTCAGCCCCAGCATTTT. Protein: CASSFGQKGQPQHF.

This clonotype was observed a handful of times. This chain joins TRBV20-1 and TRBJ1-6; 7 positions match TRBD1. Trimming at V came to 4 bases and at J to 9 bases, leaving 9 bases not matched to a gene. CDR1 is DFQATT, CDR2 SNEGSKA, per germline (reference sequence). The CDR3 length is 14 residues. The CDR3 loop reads CSAKTGLGVSPLHF. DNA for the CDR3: TGCAGTGCTAAGACAGGGCTGGGGGTTTCACCCCTCCACTTT.

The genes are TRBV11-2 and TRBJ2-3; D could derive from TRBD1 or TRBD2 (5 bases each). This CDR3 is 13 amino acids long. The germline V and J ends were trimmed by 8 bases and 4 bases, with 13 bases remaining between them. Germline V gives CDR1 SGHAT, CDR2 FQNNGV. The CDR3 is CASLGAGADTQYF. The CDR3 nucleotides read TGTGCCAGCCTTGGGGCGGGCGCAGATACGCAGTATTTT.

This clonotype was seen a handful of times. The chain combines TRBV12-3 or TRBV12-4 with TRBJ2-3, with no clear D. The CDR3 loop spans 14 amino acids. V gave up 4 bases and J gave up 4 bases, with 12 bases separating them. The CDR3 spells CASSYQPLADTQYF. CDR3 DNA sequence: TGTGCCAGCAGTTACCAGCCCCTAGCAGATACGCAGTATTTT.

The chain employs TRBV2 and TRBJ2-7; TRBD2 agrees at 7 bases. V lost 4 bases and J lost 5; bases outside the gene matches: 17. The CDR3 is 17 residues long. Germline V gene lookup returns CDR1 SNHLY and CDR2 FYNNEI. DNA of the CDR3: TGTGCCAGCAGTGGGGCGACTGACACCTGGGGAGGGAACGAGCAGTACTTC. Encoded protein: CASSGATDTWGGNEQYF.

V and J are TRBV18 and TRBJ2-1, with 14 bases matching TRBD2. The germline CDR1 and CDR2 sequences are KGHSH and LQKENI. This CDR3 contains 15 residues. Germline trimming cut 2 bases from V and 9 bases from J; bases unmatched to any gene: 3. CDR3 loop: CASSPGLAGGTEQFF. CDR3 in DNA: TGTGCCAGCTCACCAGGACTAGCGGGAGGAACTGAGCAGTTCTTC.

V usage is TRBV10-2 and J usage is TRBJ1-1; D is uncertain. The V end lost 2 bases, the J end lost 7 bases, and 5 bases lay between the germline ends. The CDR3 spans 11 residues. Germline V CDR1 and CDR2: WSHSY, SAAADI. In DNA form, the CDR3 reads TGCGCCAGCAGTGAGGACGGTGAAGCTTTCTTT. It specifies CASSEDGEAFF.

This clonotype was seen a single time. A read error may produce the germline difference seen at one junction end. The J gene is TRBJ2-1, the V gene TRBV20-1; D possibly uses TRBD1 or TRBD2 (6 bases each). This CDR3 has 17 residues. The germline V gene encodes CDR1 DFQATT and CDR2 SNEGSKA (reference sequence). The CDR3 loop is CSARVSGGKSSYNEQFF. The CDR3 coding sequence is TGCAGCGCTAGAGTTTCCGGGGGCAAGAGCTCCTACAATGAGCAGTTCTTC.

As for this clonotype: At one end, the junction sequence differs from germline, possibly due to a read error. The CDR3 bases are TGTGCCAGTAGTGTAGACCGGGACATCTCCTACAATGAGCAGTTCTTC. It specifies CASSVDRDISYNEQFF. The rearrangement links TRBV19 to TRBJ2-1, with a weak D call TRBD1 (6 bases). Germline-derived CDR1 and CDR2 are LNHDA and SQIVND (reference sequence). The CDR3 is 16 amino acids.

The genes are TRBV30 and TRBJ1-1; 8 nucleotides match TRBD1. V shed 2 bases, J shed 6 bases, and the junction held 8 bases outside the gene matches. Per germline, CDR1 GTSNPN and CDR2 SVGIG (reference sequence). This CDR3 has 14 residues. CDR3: CAWSIADREAEAFF. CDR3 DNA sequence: TGTGCCTGGAGTATAGCGGACAGGGAGGCTGAAGCTTTCTTT.

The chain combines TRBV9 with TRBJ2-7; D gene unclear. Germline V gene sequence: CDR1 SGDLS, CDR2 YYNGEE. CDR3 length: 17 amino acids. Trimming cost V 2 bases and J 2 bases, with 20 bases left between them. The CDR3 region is CASSVNKYTSNTYEQYF. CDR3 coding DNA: TGTGCCAGCAGCGTTAATAAGTACACCTCCAACACCTACGAGCAGTACTTC.

Written as DNA, the CDR3 is TGCGCCAGCAGCTTTAATGTCGGTGTGGCAGAGACCCAGTACTTC. Translated: CASSFNVGVAETQYF. J is TRBJ2-5 and V is TRBV5-1; D is ambiguous. The germline V gene has CDR1 SGHRS and CDR2 YFSETQ. Deletions cut 2 bases from V and 4 bases from J, with 15 bases between. This CDR3 is 15 amino acids long.

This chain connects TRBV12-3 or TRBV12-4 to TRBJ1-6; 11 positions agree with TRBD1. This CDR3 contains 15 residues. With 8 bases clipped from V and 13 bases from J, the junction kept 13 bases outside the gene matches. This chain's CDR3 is CASAAGDRGFGPLHF. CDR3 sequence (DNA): TGTGCCAGCGCCGCGGGGGACAGGGGGTTTGGGCCCCTCCACTTT.

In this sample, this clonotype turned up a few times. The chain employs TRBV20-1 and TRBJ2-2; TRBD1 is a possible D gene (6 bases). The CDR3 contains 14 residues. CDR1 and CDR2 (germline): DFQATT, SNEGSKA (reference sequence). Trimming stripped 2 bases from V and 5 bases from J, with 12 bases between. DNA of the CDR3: TGCAGTGCTAGAAGGGCAGGGGCTACCGGGGAGCTGTTTTTT. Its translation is CSARRAGATGELFF.

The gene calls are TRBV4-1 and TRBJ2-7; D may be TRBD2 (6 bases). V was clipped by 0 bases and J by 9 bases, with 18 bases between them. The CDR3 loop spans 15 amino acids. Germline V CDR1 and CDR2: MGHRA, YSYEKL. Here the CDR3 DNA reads TGCGCCAGCAGCCAAGACCCAGCGGAGGGGCCCGGGCAGTACTTC. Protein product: CASSQDPAEGPGQYF.

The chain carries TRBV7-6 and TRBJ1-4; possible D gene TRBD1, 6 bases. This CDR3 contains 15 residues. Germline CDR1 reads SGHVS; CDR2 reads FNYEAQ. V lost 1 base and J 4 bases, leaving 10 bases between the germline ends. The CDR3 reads CASSLVPQGNEKLFF. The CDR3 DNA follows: TGTGCCAGCAGCTTAGTCCCACAGGGTAATGAAAAACTGTTTTTT. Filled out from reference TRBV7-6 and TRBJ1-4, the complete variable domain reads GAGVSQSPRYKVTKRGQDVALRCDPISGHVSLYWYRQALGQGPEFLTYFNYEAQQDKSGLPNDRFSAERPEGSISTLTIQRTEQRDSAMYRCASSLVPQGNEKLFFGSGTQLSVL.

CDR3 region: CASSPGGGTTEAFF. In DNA form, the CDR3 reads TGTGCCAGCTCACCAGGGGGAGGGACCACTGAAGCTTTCTTT. This chain joins TRBV18 and TRBJ1-1; D is perhaps TRBD1 (5 bases). This CDR3 region has 14 residues. Germline-derived CDR1 and CDR2 are KGHSH and LQKENI. The V gene lost 2 bases and the J gene lost 4 bases, with 11 bases spanning the gap.

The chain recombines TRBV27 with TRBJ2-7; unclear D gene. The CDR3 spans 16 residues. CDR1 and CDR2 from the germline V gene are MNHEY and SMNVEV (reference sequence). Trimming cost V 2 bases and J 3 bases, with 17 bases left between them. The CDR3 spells CASSLRFPAFDYEQYF. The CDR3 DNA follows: TGTGCCAGCAGTTTAAGGTTCCCGGCGTTTGACTACGAGCAGTACTTC.

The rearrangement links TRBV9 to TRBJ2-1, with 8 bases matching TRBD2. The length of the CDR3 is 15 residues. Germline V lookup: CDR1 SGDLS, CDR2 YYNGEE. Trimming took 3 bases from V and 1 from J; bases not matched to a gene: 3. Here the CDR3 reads CASSEVAGSYNEQFF. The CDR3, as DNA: TGTGCCAGCAGCGAAGTAGCGGGGTCCTACAATGAGCAGTTCTTC. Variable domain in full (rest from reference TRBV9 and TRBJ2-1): DSGVTQTPKHLITATGQRVTLRCSPRSGDLSVYWYQQSLDQGLQFLIQYYNGEERAKGNILERFSAQQFPDLHSELNLSSLELGDSALYFCASSEVAGSYNEQFFGPGTRLTVL.